This passage covers 24 T cell receptor delta chains from one sample sequenced in a study of γδ T cells in repeated Plasmodium falciparum infection. TCRdb made new clone calls on the multiplex PCR reads using CATT. The repertoire includes roughly 86,000 delta-chain clones, over 1.3% of them detected once, and under 10% sits in the top ten. Flow sorting of PBMC yielded separate Vgamma9/Vdelta2+ and Vdelta2-negative gammadelta T cell populations for bulk repertoire analysis. The sequenced material came from gamma-delta T cells from blood. Receptors were obtained from a pool of human donors (malaria-infected and uninfected, not separated).

This clone was counted a few times. A single base is all that separates this from a far larger clone, so a read error is likely. The identical CDR3 is also encoded by other nucleotide sequences in the sample. J is TRDJ1 and V is TRDV1; a possible D gene is TRDD3 (5 bases). Germline matching of the DNA provided the J gene here, since TCRdb leaves it blank. The V gene's germline CDR1 is TSWWSYY and CDR2 QGS. This CDR3 spans 19 amino acids. Between the trimmed V and J ends, which lost 4 bases and 0 bases, there was a span of 24 bases. The CDR3 loop is CALGGLSRSGALYTDKLIF. CDR3 bases: TGTGCTCTTGGGGGACTCTCAAGGTCGGGGGCCCTGTACACCGATAAACTCATCTTT.

This clone was counted only a few times. TCRdb assigns this DNA the protein of a much larger clone, which departs from its translation at residue 5; this likely reflects a read error, and the protein shown comes from translating the DNA. The chain uses TRDV2 and TRDJ1; no clear D gene. No J gene was available from TCRdb, and it was assigned here by a germline match of the DNA. CDR3 length: 15 residues. Germline loops: CDR1 GEAIGNYY, CDR2 EKD. V shed 3 bases and J shed 1 base, with 14 bases lying between them. The CDR3 DNA reads TGTGCCTGTGACGCCAGATTGGGTCGCACCGATAAACTCATCTTT. Its protein is CACDARLGRTDKLIF.

In this sample, this clone turned up many times. An end of the junction does not agree with germline; a read error may underlie this. This specimen includes other DNA sequences encoding the same CDR3. The chain links TRDV1 to TRDJ1; 12 bases line up with TRDD3. CDR3 length equals 24 residues. Germline CDR1 and CDR2: TSWWSYY and QGS. DNA of the CDR3: TGTGCTCTCGGGGGGACTTCCTACGGAAAGTACTGGGGGATACACGGCCAGTACACCGATAAACTCATCTTT. It encodes CALGGTSYGKYWGIHGQYTDKLIF.

There are a few counts of this clone. A read error likely explains why the TCRdb protein, taken from a much larger clone, differs from this DNA's translation at residue 19; the protein shown is translated from the DNA. The V gene corresponds to TRDV1; no J gene was called; TRDD3 is taken as the D call from the table, unchecked against the DNA. The CDR3 sequence is 20 residues long. CDR1 is TSWWSYY, CDR2 QGS, per germline. In nucleotides, the CDR3 is TGTGCTCTTGGGGAACCAGCTAACGTCCTCCACATACTGGGTCCCGATAAACTCACCTTT. Amino acids: CALGEPANVLHILGPDKLTF.

With regard to this clone: The translation of this DNA and the TCRdb protein of a much larger clone differ at residue 19, probably owing to a read error; the protein shown here is translated from the DNA. J gene calling gave no result, while the V gene is TRDV1; the table gives TRDD3 as D, unverified against the DNA. CDR3 length: 21 residues. Germline loops: CDR1 TSWWSYY, CDR2 QGS. The CDR3 DNA follows: TGTGCTCTTGGGGAAACCACCGGCCTTCTTTGGGGGATAAGGTACACCGATAAACCCATCTTT. The encoded protein is CALGETTGLLWGIRYTDKPIF.

Comments on this clone: A far larger clone is one nucleotide away, so this likely arose from a read error. Additional DNA sequences in this sample encode the identical CDR3. The chain uses TRDV3 and TRDJ1; D possibly corresponds to TRDD3 (5 bases). Deletions cut 2 bases from V and 5 bases from J, with 12 bases between. CDR1 is TVYSNPD and CDR2 is GDNSRS in the germline V gene (reference sequence). This CDR3 comprises 12 residues. The chain's CDR3 is CAFGGPGDKLIF. In nucleotides, the CDR3 is TGTGCCTTTGGGGGGCCCGGGGATAAACTCATCTTT.

This clone was seen at least ten times. Its ends do not fully match the called genes, so a read error is possible. The gene calls are TRDV1 and TRDJ1; 11 positions match TRDD3. TCRdb gives no J gene; it was assigned here by matching the DNA to germline. The CDR3 covers 26 residues. The V gene's germline CDR1 is TSWWSYY and CDR2 QGS. CDR3 region: CAHGELRSAPRTFTRYWGIGPDKLIF. The CDR3 DNA sequence: TGTGCTCATGGGGAATTGCGGTCTGCGCCCAGGACTTTCACTCGTTACTGGGGGATAGGGCCCGATAAACTCATCTTT.

This clone came up many times. The rearrangement links TRDV2 to TRDJ1; 10 positions agree with TRDD3. The CDR3 is 20 residues long. In germline, CDR1 is GEAIGNYY, CDR2 EKD. V was clipped by 0 bases and J by 1 base; unmatched bases: 16. The CDR3 reads CACDTVPTTGGFMATDKLIF. CDR3 in DNA: TGTGCCTGTGACACCGTCCCCACGACTGGGGGATTTATGGCCACCGATAAACTCATCTTT.

This clone was seen only a few times. This DNA translates differently at residue 12 from the TCRdb protein, which is that of a much larger clone; a read error is likely, and the protein shown is the DNA's own translation. V usage is TRDV1 and J usage is TRDJ1; TRDD3 might be the D (5 bases). This CDR3 region has 20 residues. V gave up 1 base and J gave up 3 bases, with 27 bases separating them. The germline V gene has CDR1 TSWWSYY and CDR2 QGS. This chain's CDR3 is CALGEPANVLHMLGPDKLIF. The DNA of the CDR3 is TGTGCTCTTGGGGAACCAGCTAACGTCCTCCACATGCTGGGTCCCGATAAACTCATCTTT.

This clone occurred a few times. Only one base separates this from a far larger clonotype, so it likely reflects a read error. This sample also contains other DNA sequences that code for the same CDR3. V is TRDV1 and J is TRDJ1, with 9 bases lining up with TRDD3. This CDR3 contains 22 residues. Germline V gene data show CDR1 as TSWWSYY and CDR2 as QGS. CDR3 bases: TGCGCTCTTGGGGAATGGCTCCCAACCCCTGGGGGATTTAGGGGAGACACCGATAAACTCATCTTT. The encoded protein is CALGEWLPTPGGFRGDTDKLIF.

In this sample, this clone turned up many times. The chain combines TRDV1 with TRDJ1; 9 bases agree with TRDD2. TCRdb records no J gene; here it was assigned by comparing the DNA to germline. The CDR3 has 19 amino acids. Germline V CDR1 and CDR2: TSWWSYY, QGS. V was clipped by 5 bases and J by 4 bases; unmatched bases: 20. Here the CDR3 DNA reads TGTGCTCTTGGGCCTTCCTACGTGCAGGGGATTAGGACCCTCGATAAACTCATCTTT. Protein: CALGPSYVQGIRTLDKLIF.

Remarks on this clone: This DNA's translation differs at residue 17 from TCRdb's protein, which comes from a much larger clone; a read error is likely, and the protein shown is translated from the DNA. A V gene of TRDV2 was called, but no J gene was assigned; the D call of TRDD3 is as the table states it, not checked on the DNA. The CDR3 loop spans 19 amino acids. CDR1 and CDR2 (germline): GEAIGNYY, EKD. As DNA, the CDR3 is TGTGCCTGTGACTCGCTCCTACGGGGTGGGGGATACATCACCGATAAACCCATCTTT. It encodes CACDSLLRGGGYITDKPIF.

A few counts support this clone. Translating this DNA gives a protein that differs at residue 15 from the TCRdb one, which belongs to a much larger clone; a read error is likely, and the protein shown is this translation. The CDR3 bases are TGTGCCTGTGACAAACTGGGGGATAAGAAGTCAGCTGGCTCCCGGGACACCCGACAGATGTTTTTC. It codes for CACDKLGDKKSAGSRDTRQMFF. V gene TRDV2 combines with J gene TRDJ3; 11 bases line up with TRDD3. Assignment of the J gene here rests on matching the DNA to germline, because TCRdb gives none. Germline values: CDR1 GEAIGNYY, CDR2 EKD. The CDR3 extends over 22 amino acids.

This clone occurred a few times. The amino acid sequence in TCRdb belongs to a much larger clone and departs from this DNA's translation at residue 5, likely a sequencing read error; the sequence shown is translated from the DNA. This chain uses TRDV2 with TRDJ1; D might be TRDD3 (6 bases). Here the J gene came from matching the DNA to germline, since TCRdb omits it. Trimming cost V 3 bases and J 3 bases, with 19 bases left between them. CDR3 length: 16 amino acids. Germline loops: CDR1 GEAIGNYY, CDR2 EKD. CDR3 protein: CACDGRGRLVSDKLIF. CDR3 bases: TGTGCCTGTGACGGACGGGGGAGATTGGTCTCCGATAAACTCATCTTT.

About this clone itself: A read error is the likely source, as a far larger clone sits one nucleotide away. The sample carries other DNA sequences with the same CDR3. The V call is TRDV1, the J call TRDJ1, with 7 bases fitting TRDD3. The J gene, missing from TCRdb, was assigned here through DNA to germline matching. The CDR3 extends over 20 amino acids. V was pared by 1 base and J by 10 bases, with 27 bases of the junction left unmatched. CDR1 and CDR2 (germline): TSWWSYY, QGS. Written as DNA, the CDR3 is TGTGCTCTTGGGGAACCCCCCGTAAATGGAGGATACGCTGAAGGTGGTGGACTCATCTTT. Its protein is CALGEPPVNGGYAEGGGLIF.

This clone was recorded at least ten times. The rearrangement uses TRDV2 and TRDJ1, with 13 bases that match TRDD3. The length of the CDR3 is 23 residues. V was pared by 0 bases and J by 0 bases, with 21 bases of the junction left unmatched. The germline gives CDR1 GEAIGNYY, CDR2 EKD. CDR3 amino acids: CACDTGATPLLGDTRAYTDKLIF. In DNA, the CDR3 is TGTGCCTGTGACACCGGTGCTACTCCTCTACTGGGGGATACGCGGGCATACACCGATAAACTCATCTTT.

In its sample, this clone was seen many times. The protein listed by TCRdb differs at residue 15 from the translated DNA, so the DNA translation is shown. The V gene is TRDV1, the J gene TRDJ1, with TRDD3 matching 10 bases. The J gene is not listed in TCRdb, so it was assigned here from a DNA match to germline. CDR3 length: 21 amino acids. Germline V gene sequence: CDR1 TSWWSYY, CDR2 QGS. V lost 3 bases and J lost 3; bases outside the gene matches: 22. This CDR3 is CALGDPFLSLLGGYGADKLIF. The CDR3 DNA reads as TGTGCTCTTGGGGATCCCTTCCTATCGTTGTTGGGGGGATACGGGGCCGATAAACTCATCTTT.

This clone was detected ten times or more. The protein held in TCRdb is that of a much larger clone and does not match this DNA's translation at residue 16, likely because of a read error; the protein shown is translated from the DNA. No J gene was assigned, while the V gene was called as TRDV1; the DNA was not compared with TRDD3, the D call given in the table. This CDR3 contains 17 residues. Germline CDR1 and CDR2: TSWWSYY and QGS. The CDR3 DNA sequence: TGTGCTCTTGGGGAACCGGCGTACCGGCGCCTCACCGATAAACTCACCTTT. Translating it yields CALGEPAYRRLTDKLTF.

This clone was counted ten times or more. The chain combines TRDV1 with TRDJ1, with D maybe TRDD3 (6 bases). Trimming cost V 4 bases and J 0 bases, with 15 bases left between them. The CDR3 runs to 16 residues. CDR1 is TSWWSYY, CDR2 QGS, per germline. This CDR3 reads CALGAPLGTNTDKLIF. The CDR3 nucleotides read TGTGCTCTTGGGGCCCCCCTGGGGACCAACACCGATAAACTCATCTTT.

In this sample, this clone turned up a few times. A single base is all that separates this from a far larger clone, so a read error is likely. The sample holds other DNA sequences that translate to the same CDR3. CDR3 protein: CACDYAGGYYTDKLIF. CDR3 DNA: TGTGCCTGTGACTACGCTGGGGGCTACTACACCGATAAACTCATCTTT. J is TRDJ1 and V is TRDV2; the match to TRDD3 covers 7 bases. The J gene, absent from TCRdb, was called here by matching the DNA to germline. This CDR3 has 16 residues. V shed 3 bases and J 0 bases; nucleotides not matched to a gene: 9. CDR1 and CDR2 from the germline V gene are GEAIGNYY and EKD.

A few counts support this clone. Only one base separates this from a far larger clonotype, so it likely reflects a read error. This sample also contains other DNA sequences that code for the same CDR3. V and J are TRDV2 and TRDJ2; D uncertain. TCRdb gives no J gene; it was assigned here by matching the DNA to germline. From germline, CDR1 is GEAIGNYY and CDR2 EKD. The CDR3 is 17 residues long. V was shortened by 0 bases and J by 2 bases, with 15 bases between the two germline ends. CDR3 protein: CACDTGRALALTAQLFF. CDR3 DNA sequence: TGTGCCTGTGACACCGGCCGGGCGTTAGCCTTGACAGCACAACTCTTCTTT.

This clone occurred a few times. TCRdb's listed protein matches a much larger clone and diverges from this DNA's translation at residue 16, likely through a read error; the protein shown comes from the DNA. V usage is TRDV2 and J usage is TRDJ1; 11 bases align to TRDD3. The J gene is absent in TCRdb and was assigned here via DNA matching to germline. V lost 2 bases to trimming and J lost 1 base; unmatched junction nucleotides: 23. The CDR3 spans 22 residues. The germline gives CDR1 GEAIGNYY, CDR2 EKD. The CDR3 DNA follows: TGTGCCTGTGACAGCCTTCCTGGCGACTGGGGGATAAAGAAAACAAGCACCGATAAACTCATCTTT. Amino acids: CACDSLPGDWGIKKTSTDKLIF.

Many counts were recorded for this clone. With only one base between it and a far larger clone, this is likely a read error. The same CDR3 is also encoded by other DNA sequences in this sample. The chain is built from TRDV3 and TRDJ4; 11 bases fit TRDD3. The CDR3 length is 15 residues. Per the germline V gene, CDR1 is TVYSNPD and CDR2 is GDNSRS (reference sequence). The CDR3 sequence: CAFSPGWGILRPLIF. In nucleotides, the CDR3 is TGTGCCTTTAGTCCAGGCTGGGGGATACTGAGGCCCCTAATCTTT.

There are a few counts of this clone. V is TRDV1 and J is TRDJ1; TRDD3 matches at 8 bases. TCRdb records no J gene; here it was assigned by comparing the DNA to germline. The CDR3 consists of 18 residues. In germline, CDR1 is TSWWSYY, CDR2 QGS. The trim removed 1 base at V and 1 base at J, leaving 11 bases unmatched. The CDR3: CALGERGRGYCSTDKLIF. The CDR3 nucleotides are TGTGCTCTTGGGGAACGAGGACGGGGATACTGCTCCACCGATAAACTCATCTTT.